A single sample is the source of the 31 T cell receptor beta chains below, sequenced in a study of early T cells in non-severe SARS-CoV-2 infection. TCRdb fed the 5' RACE reads into MiXCR, producing one record per CDR3 protein. This table holds some 60,000 distinct CDR3 sequences, over 7.5% found once. The sample comprised whole blood. These receptors were taken from an adult who was a healthcare worker with PCR-confirmed SARS-CoV-2 infection or an uninfected control (not recorded which).

This clonotype occurred a few times. The chain has TRBV7-2 and TRBJ2-1; 7 bases line up with TRBD1. The V and J ends lost 5 bases and 14 bases, in that order; junction bases with no gene match: 9. Germline loops: CDR1 SGHTA, CDR2 FQGNSA. CDR3 length: 12 amino acids. CDR3 DNA sequence: TGTGCCAGCAGCCGCAGGGACAGCCTTGAGTTCTTC. Its protein is CASSRRDSLEFF.

This clonotype was detected many times. CDR3: CASSLMGSVADTQYF. The CDR3 DNA reads as TGTGCCAGCAGCTTAATGGGGTCGGTCGCAGATACGCAGTATTTT. The chain carries TRBV7-9 and TRBJ2-3; D ambiguous. V was pared by 2 bases and J by 4 bases, with 13 bases between. This CDR3 region has 15 residues. Germline lookup yields CDR1 SEHNR and CDR2 FQNEAQ (reference sequence).

The genes are TRBV20-1 and TRBJ1-3, with D unresolved. The CDR3 runs to 16 residues. Per the germline V gene, CDR1 is DFQATT and CDR2 is SNEGSKA (reference sequence). With 1 base removed from V and 3 bases from J, the gap between germline ends came to 16 bases. The CDR3 sequence: CSARALMLEGGNTIYF. The CDR3 nucleotides read TGCAGTGCTAGAGCCCTAATGCTAGAAGGTGGAAACACCATATATTTT.

The table lists this clonotype with many counts. The V call is TRBV21-1, the J call TRBJ2-7; the D call of TRBD1 is as the table states it, not checked on the DNA. TRBV21-1 is a documented pseudogene. The CDR3 is 15 residues long. DNA for the CDR3: TGTGCCAGCAGCGCCGACAGGCCAACCTCCTACGAGCAGTACTTC. Encoded protein: CASSADRPTSYEQYF.

This clonotype was counted many times. At one end, the junction sequence differs from germline, possibly due to a read error. V gene TRBV5-6 combines with J gene TRBJ1-1; TRBD1 matches 7 bases. Germline lookup yields CDR1 SGHDT and CDR2 YYEEEE. There are 14 residues in the CDR3. CDR3 protein: CASSLVNRGTEVFF. CDR3 DNA: TGTGCCAGCAGCTTGGTAAACAGGGGAACTGAAGTTTTCTTT.

This clonotype was picked up a small number of times. CDR3 DNA sequence: TGTGCCAGCAGCGACGCGAGACAGCGAACCTACGAGCAGTACTTC. Translation: CASSDARQRTYEQYF. This chain joins TRBV11-2 and TRBJ2-7; weak D call: TRBD1 (5 bases). CDR1 is SGHAT, CDR2 FQNNGV, per germline. V was cut by 5 bases and J by 2 bases, with 16 bases left in between. CDR3 length equals 15 residues.

This clonotype was seen a few times. The chain couples TRBV5-1 to TRBJ2-5; TRBD2 matches 11 bases. This CDR3 region has 17 residues. Trimming removed 0 bases from V and 5 bases from J; junction bases left unmatched: 9. From germline, CDR1 is SGHRS and CDR2 YFSETQ. The CDR3 coding sequence is TGCGCCAGCAGCTTGGAATTCCTAGCGGGAGGCGGTGAGACCCAGTACTTC. Its protein product is CASSLEFLAGGGETQYF.

In this sample, this clonotype turned up many times. CDR3: CSVEIAGSETQYF. CDR3 nucleotides: TGCAGCGTTGAGATAGCGGGATCAGAGACCCAGTACTTC. V and J are TRBV29-1 and TRBJ2-5, with TRBD2 identical over 8 bases. J was trimmed by 4 bases and V by 3 bases; bases with no gene match: 4. The length of the CDR3 is 13 residues. Germline V gene data show CDR1 as SQVTM and CDR2 as ANQGSEA.

This clonotype was seen many times. The chain links TRBV11-2 to TRBJ2-1, with 9 bases matching TRBD1. CDR3 size: 13 residues. V gave up 5 bases and J gave up 8 bases; unmatched junction bases: 4. CDR1 SGHAT and CDR2 FQNNGV come from the germline V gene. DNA for the CDR3: TGTGCCAGCAGCAGGGACAGGGAGGATGAGCAGTTCTTC. This codes for CASSRDREDEQFF.

Ten or more counts support this clonotype. V and J are TRBV7-3 and TRBJ1-1, with D maybe TRBD1 (6 bases). The germline V gene has CDR1 SGHTA and CDR2 FQGTGA. The ends were cut back, 5 bases at V and 5 bases at J, with 21 bases in the middle. The CDR3 runs to 16 residues. The CDR3 protein is CASSPQAPGAGTEAFF. DNA for the CDR3: TGTGCCAGCAGCCCGCAGGCTCCGGGGGCGGGAACTGAAGCTTTCTTT.

CDR3 amino acids: CASSQDPSGINEQFF. CDR3 DNA sequence: TGCGCCAGCAGCCAAGATCCTAGCGGGATAAATGAGCAGTTCTTC. The chain links TRBV4-1 to TRBJ2-1, with TRBD2 matching 9 bases. CDR1 and CDR2 from the germline V gene are MGHRA and YSYEKL. V dropped 0 bases and J dropped 7; count of bases not matched to a gene: 4. This CDR3 is built from 15 residues.

This clonotype has ten or more counts. V usage is TRBV2 and J usage is TRBJ1-5; possible D gene TRBD1, 5 bases. The CDR3 is 16 amino acids. The V end was cut by 2 bases, the J end by 2 bases, with 13 bases between. Germline V gene data show CDR1 as SNHLY and CDR2 as FYNNEI. The CDR3 reads CASSERGFAGNQPQHF. The CDR3 DNA is TGTGCCAGCAGTGAACGGGGGTTTGCAGGCAATCAGCCCCAGCATTTT.

This clonotype occurred many times. The gene calls are TRBV29-1 and TRBJ2-3; 8 positions agree with TRBD2. The V gene end was trimmed by 6 bases and the J gene end by 0 bases; junction bases not matched to a gene: 8. Germline assignment: CDR1 SQVTM and CDR2 ANQGSEA. This CDR3 comprises 15 residues. The CDR3 protein is CSVVIAGPSTDTQYF. The CDR3 DNA reads as TGCAGCGTGGTTATAGCGGGACCTAGCACAGATACGCAGTATTTT.

This clonotype was observed a few times. The chain uses TRBV6-2 or TRBV6-3 and TRBJ1-5; D call uncertain. Germline V gives CDR1 MNHEY, CDR2 SVGEGT. Trimming took off 5 bases at V and 7 bases at J, with 9 bases between the two ends. The length of the CDR3 is 12 residues. For the CDR3, the DNA is TGTGCCAGCAGTCCTAGAGAGCAGCCCCAGCATTTT. This encodes CASSPREQPQHF.

Remarks on this clonotype: The CDR3 carries no conserved terminal phenylalanine or tryptophan, so it likely arises from a read error. Because the CDR3's place on the DNA is in doubt, the DNA is left out and the CDR3 is given as listed by TCRdb. The chain carries TRBV19 and TRBJ1-1; the D call in the table, TRBD1, was not verified against the DNA. The germline V gene encodes CDR1 LNHDA and CDR2 SQIVND (reference sequence). Including both end residues, the CDR3 is 13 amino acids long. The CDR3 loop is CASSTGQGAPLFG.

This clonotype was observed at least ten times. This rearrangement joins TRBV18 to TRBJ2-5; no firm D call. Trimming stripped 2 bases from V and 5 bases from J, with 9 bases between. Germline assignment: CDR1 KGHSH and CDR2 LQKENI. This CDR3 is built from 13 residues. CDR3 in DNA: TGTGCCAGCTCACCAGGCAGTTCCGAGACCCAGTACTTC. Encoded protein: CASSPGSSETQYF.

This clonotype was counted between two and nine times. The chain has TRBV20-1 and TRBJ2-3; 12 bases agree with TRBD2. CDR1 is DFQATT and CDR2 is SNEGSKA in the germline V gene (reference sequence). The CDR3 sequence is 14 residues long. The V and J ends lost 3 bases and 3 bases, in that order; junction bases with no gene match: 1. CDR3 protein: CSARTSGRTDTQYF. CDR3 in DNA: TGCAGTGCTAGGACTAGCGGGAGAACAGATACGCAGTATTTT.

This clonotype occurred many times. The chain employs TRBV5-1 and TRBJ2-5, with 7 bases that match TRBD1. V shed 0 bases and J 0 bases; nucleotides not matched to a gene: 5. Germline V gene lookup returns CDR1 SGHRS and CDR2 YFSETQ. The CDR3 runs to 16 residues. CDR3 DNA: TGCGCCAGCAGCTTGGTTCCGGGACAGTACCAAGAGACCCAGTACTTC. Translation gives CASSLVPGQYQETQYF.

This chain uses TRBV7-8 with TRBJ2-2; D perhaps matches TRBD2 (6 bases). The length of the CDR3 is 16 residues. Between the trimmed V and J ends, which lost 5 bases and 7 bases, there was a span of 20 bases. Per germline, CDR1 SGHVS and CDR2 FQNEAQ. The DNA of the CDR3 is TGTGCCAGCAGCCGCGGGACCTACCATGAGATCGGGGAGCTGTTTTTT. It codes for CASSRGTYHEIGELFF.

With regard to this clonotype: This may be a read error, as it is one base from a much larger clone. V is TRBV6-2 or TRBV6-3 and J is TRBJ1-5; TRBD1 aligns across 7 bases. Germline-derived CDR1 and CDR2 are MNHEY and SVGEGT. The CDR3 runs 11 residues. CDR3 sequence reads: CDSSYQTGKHF. The CDR3 DNA sequence: TGTGACAGCAGTTACCAGACAGGGAAGCATTTT.

There are a few counts of this clonotype. CDR3 sequence: CASSLGQGDGYTF. For the CDR3, the DNA is TGCGCCAGCAGCTTGGGTCAGGGTGATGGCTACACCTTC. The J gene is TRBJ1-2, the V gene TRBV5-1; tentatively, D is TRBD1 (5 bases). Germline V gives CDR1 SGHRS, CDR2 YFSETQ. Trimming removed 0 bases from V and 6 bases from J, with 9 bases in between. There are 13 residues in the CDR3.

This sequence joins TRBV29-1 and TRBJ2-2; D is possibly TRBD1 (6 bases). There are 11 residues in the CDR3. Trimming took 7 bases from V and 4 from J, leaving 7 bases between them. Germline lookup yields CDR1 SQVTM and CDR2 ANQGSEA. CDR3 DNA: TGCAGCGCACAGGGCACCGGGGAGCTGTTTTTT. Its translation: CSAQGTGELFF.

The V and J genes are TRBV5-5 and TRBJ1-1; D gene ambiguous. Germline V CDR1 and CDR2: SGHKS, YYEKEE (reference sequence). The CDR3 totals 13 residues. V shed 2 bases and J shed 9 bases, with 14 bases lying between them. CDR3 sequence reads: CASSFIPEGQAFF. CDR3 sequence (DNA): TGTGCCAGCAGCTTTATTCCGGAAGGGCAAGCTTTCTTT.

This clonotype has at least ten counts. The chain recombines TRBV7-3 with TRBJ2-1, with TRBD2 matching over 9 bases. The length of the CDR3 is 15 residues. V lost 5 bases and J lost 3; bases outside the gene matches: 5. CDR1 is SGHTA, CDR2 FQGTGA, per germline. The CDR3 here is CASSIAGASYNEQFF. The CDR3 nucleotides read TGTGCCAGCAGCATAGCGGGAGCCAGCTACAATGAGCAGTTCTTC.

This clonotype was counted at least ten times. The chain links TRBV29-1 to TRBJ2-7, with D unresolved. V lost 4 bases and J 0 bases, leaving 4 bases between the germline ends. CDR3 length equals 11 residues. In germline, CDR1 is SQVTM, CDR2 ANQGSEA. CDR3 DNA sequence: TGCAGCGTTGGGACCTCCTACGAGCAGTACTTC. It specifies CSVGTSYEQYF.

CDR3 in DNA: TGTGCCAGCAGTTACCTTCTGAGCACTGAAGCTTTCTTT. This translates into CASSYLLSTEAFF. The chain carries TRBV6-5 and TRBJ1-1, with unresolved D. The CDR3 consists of 13 residues. Germline V gene data show CDR1 as MNHEY and CDR2 as SVGAGI. Trimming cost V 2 bases and J 4 bases, with 8 bases left between them.

This clonotype has a count of ten or more. The chain combines TRBV7-8 with TRBJ2-7; TRBD2 matches 13 bases. CDR1 and CDR2 from the germline V gene are SGHVS and FQNEAQ. This CDR3 comprises 16 residues. With V trimmed by 5 bases and J by 0 bases, 4 bases remained unmatched. CDR3 DNA sequence: TGTGCCAGCAGCCTAGGACTAGCGGGAGTCTCCTACGAGCAGTACTTC. It is translated as CASSLGLAGVSYEQYF.

This clonotype appeared many times. The rearrangement uses TRBV10-3 and TRBJ2-7; possibly TRBD1 or TRBD2 for D (5 bases each). In germline, CDR1 is ENHRY, CDR2 SYGVKD. The CDR3 loop spans 14 amino acids. V was cut by 4 bases and J by 0 bases, with 10 bases left in between. In DNA, the CDR3 is TGTGCCATCAGTGGGGACGGGATCTCCTACGAGCAGTACTTC. Translated, it gives CAISGDGISYEQYF.

This clonotype came up many times. The J gene is TRBJ2-1, the V gene TRBV5-4; 7 bases fit TRBD2. This CDR3 region has 14 residues. CDR1 and CDR2 (germline): SGHNT, YYREEE (reference sequence). Trimming at V came to 2 bases and at J to 3 bases, leaving 2 bases not matched to a gene. The CDR3 here is CASSLAGLYNEQFF. In DNA form, the CDR3 reads TGTGCCAGCAGCTTAGCGGGGCTCTACAATGAGCAGTTCTTC.

This clonotype was counted between two and nine times. This sequence joins TRBV6-2 or TRBV6-3 and TRBJ2-7, with 10 bases identical to TRBD1. This CDR3 has 15 amino acids. The V gene's germline CDR1 is MNHEY and CDR2 SVGEGT. The junction had 11 bases not matched to a gene; V was cut back by 6 bases and J by 6 bases. The CDR3 reads CASRTPGQGSGEQYF. The CDR3 bases are TGTGCCAGCAGAACTCCGGGACAGGGGTCGGGCGAGCAGTACTTC.

The chain employs TRBV10-3 and TRBJ2-2; a weak D match, TRBD2 (6 bases). The CDR3 is made up of 17 amino acids. Germline CDR1 is ENHRY and CDR2 is SYGVKD. Trimming removed 4 bases from V and 7 bases from J, with 22 bases in between. This CDR3 reads CAISGTSSRGSGGELFF. The CDR3 DNA reads as TGTGCCATCAGTGGAACCTCATCCCGGGGGTCGGGCGGGGAGCTGTTTTTT.